This T cell receptor beta chain originates from a study of blood T cells in healthy people across ages. A sample-barcoded 5' primer and a J-beta primer mix were used in a second PCR of roughly 6 to 11 cycles. TCRdb recomputed calls from the 5' RACE reads with MiXCR, one row per CDR3 protein. The data hold under 1,000,000 distinct CDR3 sequences, with around 36% observed a single time. CDR1 and CDR2 (germline): SGHTA, FQGNSA. V was trimmed by 5 bases and J by 3 bases, leaving 14 bases between them. This CDR3 contains 14 residues. The material sequenced was blood. This chain connects TRBV7-2 to TRBJ2-7; TRBD2 might be the D (6 bases). This sequence originates from a man between 18 and 35 years old in good health. CDR3 amino acids: CASSVGGADYEQYF. The CDR3 nucleotides are TGTGCCAGCAGCGTAGGCGGGGCCGACTACGAGCAGTACTTC. Full variable domain (outside the CDR3, taken from reference TRBV7-2 and TRBJ2-7): GAGVSQSPSNKVTEKGKDVELRCDPISGHTALYWYRQSLGQGLEFLIYFQGNSAPDKSGLPSDRFSAERTGGSVSTLTIQRTQQEDSAVYLCASSVGGADYEQYFGPGTRLTVT.